A single sample is the source of the 16 T cell receptor beta chains below, sequenced in a study of blood T cell repertoires in COVID-19. Assay used: immunoSEQ multiplex PCR; TCRdb lists only in-frame clones, some missing. The sample has more than 200,000 clones; approximately 88% are singletons. Material for sequencing was peripheral blood. These receptors came from a woman in her 30s with COVID-19, enrolled during active disease.

The chain has TRBV6-6 and TRBJ1-2; D is ambiguous. The V gene lost 5 bases and the J gene lost 7 bases, with 14 bases spanning the gap. Germline loops: CDR1 MNHNY, CDR2 SVGAGI (reference sequence). The CDR3 covers 13 residues. CDR3 bases: TGTGCCAGCAGTCCCGAGCAAGCCCCTGGCTACACCTTC. Amino acids: CASSPEQAPGYTF.

The rearrangement links TRBV25-1 to TRBJ2-1; 11 bases match TRBD2. CDR3 length: 16 amino acids. V shed 0 bases, J shed 8 bases, and the junction held 6 bases outside the gene matches. Germline V lookup: CDR1 MGHDK, CDR2 SYGVNS. Here the CDR3 reads CASSEYFTSGSHEQFF. The CDR3 bases are TGTGCCAGCAGTGAATATTTCACTAGCGGGAGCCATGAGCAGTTCTTC.

This clone was counted between two and nine times. CDR3: CASEPSGGASTGELFF. Written as DNA, the CDR3 is TGCGCCAGCGAACCTAGCGGGGGGGCTTCCACCGGGGAGCTGTTTTTT. This chain connects TRBV5-1 to TRBJ2-2, with 12 positions matching TRBD2. The CDR3 has 16 residues. In germline, CDR1 is SGHRS, CDR2 YFSETQ. Unmatched junction bases numbered 8, after V lost 7 bases and J lost 4 bases.

As for this clone: The CDR3 does not end in the conserved phenylalanine or tryptophan, so this is likely a read error. This chain joins TRBV7-9 and TRBJ1-1, with 7 bases matching TRBD1. The germline V gene encodes CDR1 SEHNR and CDR2 FQNEAQ (reference sequence). The V segment lost 5 bases and the J segment 7 bases; nucleotides outside the gene matches: 4. The CDR3 covers 12 residues. In nucleotides, the CDR3 is TGTGCCAGCAGCCCGGGACAGCTTGAAGCTTTCCTT. Translated, it gives CASSPGQLEAFL.

The J gene is TRBJ1-5, the V gene TRBV5-6; D not resolved. Germline CDR1 is SGHDT and CDR2 is YYEEEE. The CDR3 is 16 amino acids. The ends were cut back, 2 bases at V and 0 bases at J, with 12 bases in the middle. The CDR3 spells CASSFRPDDSNQPQHF. CDR3 sequence (DNA): TGTGCCAGCAGCTTCAGGCCTGATGATAGCAATCAGCCCCAGCATTTT.

This clone was counted a single time. The chain recombines TRBV21-1 with TRBJ1-5; the listed D gene, TRBD1, was not tested against the DNA. TRBV21-1 constitutes a pseudogene. CDR3 length equals 16 residues. The CDR3 DNA reads TGTGCCAGCAAGACCATGAGGGGGATCTACAATCAGCCCCAGCATTTT. Translating gives CASKTMRGIYNQPQHF.

The chain couples TRBV7-9 to TRBJ2-5, with D uncertain. Trimming shortened V by 5 bases and J by 2 bases, and 12 bases separated the two germline ends. This CDR3 comprises 14 residues. Per germline, CDR1 SEHNR and CDR2 FQNEAQ (reference sequence). CDR3 sequence (DNA): TGTGCCAGCAGCCCCCCGCTGAGACAAGAGACCCAGTACTTC. Encoded protein: CASSPPLRQETQYF.

This clone has a single count. The chain employs TRBV4-3 and TRBJ2-2; a possible D gene is TRBD2 (6 bases). The CDR3 is 17 amino acids. Germline assignment: CDR1 LGHNA and CDR2 YSLEER. The V end was cut by 0 bases, the J end by 1 base, with 12 bases between. This CDR3 reads CASSQDLGGKNTGELFF. The CDR3 DNA sequence: TGCGCCAGCAGCCAAGACTTGGGGGGAAAGAACACCGGGGAGCTGTTTTTT.

The chain combines TRBV7-8 with TRBJ1-1; 8 bases line up with TRBD1. CDR3 length: 14 amino acids. Per the germline V gene, CDR1 is SGHVS and CDR2 is FQNEAQ. With 5 bases clipped from V and 1 base from J, the junction kept 3 bases outside the gene matches. CDR3 sequence (DNA): TGTGCCAGCAGCCCGACAGGGGAGAACACTGAAGCTTTCTTT. It specifies CASSPTGENTEAFF.

The chain links TRBV6-2 or TRBV6-3 to TRBJ2-7, with 8 bases matching TRBD1. Germline V CDR1 and CDR2: MNHEY, SVGEGT. The CDR3 has 15 amino acids. V was clipped by 5 bases and J by 5 bases; unmatched bases: 11. This CDR3 is CASSRGQDGMDEQYF. The CDR3 nucleotides are TGTGCCAGCAGTAGGGGACAGGACGGAATGGACGAGCAGTACTTC.

The CDR3 spells CASSLAGRGRNGYTF. The CDR3 DNA is TGTGCCAGCAGCCTTGCGGGCAGGGGGCGTAATGGCTACACCTTC. The chain carries TRBV7-2 and TRBJ1-2; TRBD1 agrees at 8 bases. Trimming removed 5 bases from V and 6 bases from J; junction bases left unmatched: 11. Germline V gene data show CDR1 as SGHTA and CDR2 as FQGNSA. This CDR3 has 15 amino acids.

The chain has TRBV2 and TRBJ1-2, with a possible D match to TRBD1 (6 bases). The V gene's germline CDR1 is SNHLY and CDR2 FYNNEI. Trimming pared 6 bases from V and 6 bases from J, leaving 14 bases between. This CDR3 is 13 amino acids long. The CDR3 sequence: CASRAGGSDGYTF. CDR3 nucleotide sequence: TGTGCCAGCAGGGCGGGGGGCAGTGATGGCTACACCTTC.

This clone has only one observation. The V and J genes are TRBV7-9 and TRBJ2-3, with 13 nucleotides matching TRBD2. In germline, CDR1 is SEHNR, CDR2 FQNEAQ (reference sequence). The length of the CDR3 is 18 residues. After removal of 5 bases from V and 1 base from J, the junction contained 9 bases not matched to a gene. DNA of the CDR3: TGTGCCAGCAGCCGGGGGACTAGCGGGATACCTGGCACAGATACGCAGTATTTT. Its protein product is CASSRGTSGIPGTDTQYF.

The V gene is TRBV10-3, the J gene TRBJ1-3; 7 nucleotides agree with TRBD1. V lost 3 bases to trimming and J lost 1 base; unmatched junction nucleotides: 3. CDR1 is ENHRY, CDR2 SYGVKD, per germline. The CDR3 contains 15 residues. CDR3 protein: CAISEPTGSGNTIYF. CDR3 DNA: TGTGCCATCAGTGAACCGACAGGGTCTGGAAACACCATATATTTT.

This clone has just one count. CDR3 nucleotide sequence: TGCGCCAGCAGTGAATCTGGGGCGGGAACTGAAGCTTTCTTT. Translated, it gives CASSESGAGTEAFF. This rearrangement joins TRBV10-1 to TRBJ1-1, with D perhaps TRBD1 (5 bases). The CDR3 runs 14 residues. V lost 3 bases and J 5 bases, leaving 13 bases between the germline ends. Germline V lookup: CDR1 WNHNN, CDR2 SYGVQD (reference sequence).

V usage is TRBV5-1 and J usage is TRBJ1-4; 9 bases agree with TRBD1. The CDR3 extends over 15 amino acids. The germline gives CDR1 SGHRS, CDR2 YFSETQ. Trimming took 0 bases from V and 8 from J; bases not matched to a gene: 5. The CDR3 here is CASSLEGQGYEKLFF. The CDR3, as DNA: TGCGCCAGCAGCTTGGAGGGACAGGGCTACGAAAAACTGTTTTTT. Full variable domain (remainder filled in from reference TRBV5-1 and TRBJ1-4): KAGVTQTPRYLIKTRGQQVTLSCSPISGHRSVSWYQQTPGQGLQFLFEYFSETQRNKGNFPGRFSGRQFSNSRSEMNVSTLELGDSALYLCASSLEGQGYEKLFFGSGTQLSVL.